A single sample gave rise to the 17 T cell receptor beta chains below, sequenced in a study of identical twins. Via MiXCR, TCRdb re-called the 5' RACE reads, giving one row per CDR3 protein. The table shows around 530,000 distinct CDR3 sequences, with over 12% occurring only once. The same specimen was also included in a second study, on yellow fever vaccine responses in identical twins.

The specimen sequenced was CD4+ T cells sorted from blood. Every receptor here comes from a woman between 18 and 29 years old in good health.

This clonotype appeared a few times. This sequence joins TRBV20-1 and TRBJ2-7, with 9 bases matching TRBD1. This CDR3 is built from 15 residues. The germline gives CDR1 DFQATT, CDR2 SNEGSKA (reference sequence). The V gene end was trimmed by 4 bases and the J gene end by 1 base; junction bases not matched to a gene: 8. The CDR3, as DNA: TGCAGTGCTATCGAGACAGGGGGTGCTTCCTACGAGCAGTACGTC. It translates to CSAIETGGASYEQYV.

The V call is TRBV28, the J call TRBJ2-6, with D perhaps TRBD1 (5 bases). V was clipped by 3 bases and J by 3 bases, with 9 bases between them. Germline V gene sequence: CDR1 MDHEN, CDR2 SYDVKM. This CDR3 is built from 15 residues. CDR3 in amino acids: CASSFQGYGANVLTF. The CDR3 DNA is TGTGCCAGCAGTTTCCAGGGTTATGGGGCCAACGTCCTGACTTTC.

This clonotype was counted ten times or more. The J gene is TRBJ2-5, the V gene TRBV4-2; TRBD2 aligns across 9 bases. V shed 0 bases and J 1 base; nucleotides not matched to a gene: 6. Germline V CDR1 and CDR2: LGHNA, YNFKEQ. The CDR3 runs to 17 residues. CDR3 residues: CASSQDRAGGLQETQYF. The CDR3 bases are TGTGCCAGCAGCCAAGATCGGGCGGGAGGGCTCCAAGAGACCCAGTACTTC.

The chain carries TRBV12-3 or TRBV12-4 and TRBJ2-7; 9 nucleotides match TRBD2. The CDR3 has 16 amino acids. The J segment lost 0 bases and the V segment lost 7 bases, leaving 10 bases of the junction unmatched. CDR3 amino acids: CASTSPAGGLSYEQYF. DNA for the CDR3: TGTGCCAGCACTTCCCCCGCGGGGGGGCTCTCCTACGAGCAGTACTTC.

V and J are TRBV3-1 and TRBJ2-3, with D maybe TRBD2 (6 bases). Between the trimmed V and J ends, which lost 0 bases and 4 bases, there was a span of 8 bases. The CDR3 has 14 amino acids. Germline V gene data show CDR1 as LGHDT and CDR2 as YNNKEL (reference sequence). The CDR3 reads CASSQDGGADTQYF. As DNA, the CDR3 is TGTGCCAGCAGCCAAGACGGAGGGGCAGATACGCAGTATTTT.

This clonotype has a handful of counts. The chain carries TRBV12-3 or TRBV12-4 and TRBJ1-1; D gene uncertain. The CDR3 is 14 amino acids. V gave up 4 bases and J gave up 1 base, with 10 bases separating them. The CDR3 DNA is TGTGCCAGCAGTTATGGGATCGGGAACACTGAAGCTTTCTTT. Translation gives CASSYGIGNTEAFF.

This clonotype was detected only a few times. This chain uses TRBV5-1 with TRBJ2-7; no clear D. Trimming took 1 base from V and 5 from J, leaving 7 bases between them. Germline V gene lookup returns CDR1 SGHRS and CDR2 YFSETQ. The CDR3 covers 12 residues. The CDR3 bases are TGCGCCAGCAGCTTGATAACGGACGAGCAGTACTTC. This gives the protein CASSLITDEQYF.

This clonotype was observed a few times. This CDR3 reads CATSASGTTYYNEQFF. As DNA, the CDR3 is TGTGCCACCAGTGCCTCCGGGACTACCTACTACAATGAGCAGTTCTTC. V is TRBV24-1 and J is TRBJ2-1, with TRBD2 matching over 7 bases. The V gene end was trimmed by 5 bases and the J gene end by 3 bases; junction bases not matched to a gene: 9. Germline CDR1 KGHDR, CDR2 SFDVKD. The CDR3 runs 16 residues.

This clonotype was seen more than once but under ten times. The chain links TRBV25-1 to TRBJ2-5; no clear D gene. Trimming stripped 4 bases from V and 2 bases from J, with 14 bases between. Germline CDR1 and CDR2: MGHDK and SYGVNS. This CDR3 spans 15 amino acids. DNA of the CDR3: TGTGCCAGCAGTGGCGGACGGTCATATCAAGAGACCCAGTACTTC. Its protein is CASSGGRSYQETQYF.

Many counts were recorded for this clonotype. This rearrangement joins TRBV29-1 to TRBJ2-2; unclear D gene. The germline CDR1 and CDR2 sequences are SQVTM and ANQGSEA. The CDR3 sequence is 14 residues long. Trimming cost V 5 bases and J 0 bases, with 10 bases left between them. The CDR3 spells CSVQAGANTGELFF. As DNA, the CDR3 is TGCAGCGTTCAGGCAGGCGCGAACACCGGGGAGCTGTTTTTT.

The genes are TRBV19 and TRBJ2-1; D possibly uses TRBD1 or TRBD2 (5 bases each). This CDR3 spans 17 amino acids. The V end was cut by 0 bases, the J end by 2 bases, with 14 bases between. Per germline, CDR1 LNHDA and CDR2 SQIVND (reference sequence). CDR3 bases: TGTGCCAGTAGTATAGATCCCGGGGCAGGACCCTACAATGAGCAGTTCTTC. Encoded protein: CASSIDPGAGPYNEQFF.

This clonotype appeared a few times. The chain uses TRBV20-1 and TRBJ2-7, with 11 bases lining up with TRBD2. Losses at the gene ends were 3 bases for V and 3 bases for J; bases not matched to a gene: 4. CDR3 length equals 14 residues. Germline V gives CDR1 DFQATT, CDR2 SNEGSKA (reference sequence). DNA for the CDR3: TGCAGTGCTAGTGCGACTAGCGGGATCTACGAGCAGTACTTC. Translating it yields CSASATSGIYEQYF.

This clonotype has a handful of counts. V usage is TRBV20-1 and J usage is TRBJ2-5; TRBD2 matches 10 bases. J lost 5 bases, V lost 4 bases, and 10 bases had no gene match. This CDR3 contains 15 residues. Germline V gene sequence: CDR1 DFQATT, CDR2 SNEGSKA (reference sequence). CDR3 in amino acids: CSATRLAGVSETQYF. CDR3 in DNA: TGCAGTGCTACCCGGCTAGCGGGAGTGTCGGAGACCCAGTACTTC.

This clonotype has more than one count but fewer than ten. The chain has TRBV3-1 and TRBJ2-1, with TRBD1 as a possible D gene (5 bases). Germline values: CDR1 LGHDT, CDR2 YNNKEL (reference sequence). Trimming left V 2 bases short and J 9 bases short, with 20 bases between. CDR3 length: 16 amino acids. CDR3 coding DNA: TGTGCCAGCAGCCAAAAATCCACCACTCTAGGGGCTGAGCAGTTCTTC. Translated, it gives CASSQKSTTLGAEQFF.

This rearrangement joins TRBV12-5 to TRBJ2-1; D perhaps matches TRBD2 (7 bases). With 5 bases removed from V and 0 bases from J, the gap between germline ends came to 11 bases. This CDR3 contains 15 residues. Germline CDR1 LGHNT, CDR2 FRNRAP. Written as DNA, the CDR3 is TGTGCTAGTGGTCAAGGGGGGGCCTCCTACAATGAGCAGTTCTTC. It codes for CASGQGGASYNEQFF.

This clonotype occurred many times. The chain joins TRBV12-3 or TRBV12-4 to TRBJ2-5, with D perhaps matching TRBD1 (7 bases). The CDR3 contains 16 residues. Trimming left V 3 bases short and J 2 bases short, with 16 bases between. In nucleotides, the CDR3 is TGTGCCAGCAGTTTGAGGGGACAGCGGGTACAAGAGACCCAGTACTTC. It translates to CASSLRGQRVQETQYF.

The chain uses TRBV6-5 and TRBJ1-2; TRBD1 matches 7 bases. V shed 0 bases and J 4 bases; nucleotides not matched to a gene: 5. Per the germline V gene, CDR1 is MNHEY and CDR2 is SVGAGI. The CDR3 has 15 amino acids. The CDR3 DNA reads TGTGCCAGCAGTTACTCGAGACAGGGAACCTATGGCTACACCTTC. Its translation is CASSYSRQGTYGYTF.